This T cell receptor (beta chain) derives from a study of T-cell reconstitution after alpha-beta-depleted transplantation in children. Many counts were recorded for this clonotype. The germline V and J ends were trimmed by 6 bases and 4 bases, with 7 bases remaining between them. CDR1 and CDR2 (germline): MNHEY, SVGAGI. There are 11 residues in the CDR3. Preparation of the TCRbeta library used unique molecular identifiers. TCRdb independently ran MiXCR on the PCR reads; one entry per CDR3 protein. Of hundreds of thousands of distinct CDR3 sequences in the sample, about a tenth were seen once. This receptor was identified in a human donor who donated a stem cell graft to a child with acute lymphoblastic leukemia. V is TRBV6-5 and J is TRBJ2-7; D is uncertain. The source was PBMCs from the stem cell graft donor, collected from the stem cell graft. Here the CDR3 reads CASRTTYEQYF. CDR3 nucleotide sequence: TGTGCCAGCAGAACCACTTACGAGCAGTACTTC.